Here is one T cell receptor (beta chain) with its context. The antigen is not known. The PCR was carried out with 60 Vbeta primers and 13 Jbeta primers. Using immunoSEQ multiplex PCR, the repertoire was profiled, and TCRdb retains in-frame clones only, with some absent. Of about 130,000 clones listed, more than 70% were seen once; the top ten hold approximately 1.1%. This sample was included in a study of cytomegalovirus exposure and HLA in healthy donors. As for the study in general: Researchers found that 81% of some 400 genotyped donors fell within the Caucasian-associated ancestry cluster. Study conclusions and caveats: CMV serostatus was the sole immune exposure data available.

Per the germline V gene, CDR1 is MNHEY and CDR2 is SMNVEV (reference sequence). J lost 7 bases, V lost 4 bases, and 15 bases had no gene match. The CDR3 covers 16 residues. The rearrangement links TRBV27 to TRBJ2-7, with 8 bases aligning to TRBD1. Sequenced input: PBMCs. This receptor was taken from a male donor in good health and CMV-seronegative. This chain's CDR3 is CASSSSRAGGGREQYF. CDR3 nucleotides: TGTGCCAGCAGTTCATCCCGGGCAGGGGGCGGCAGGGAGCAGTACTTC.